This TCR beta chain was retrieved from a study of blood T cell repertoires in COVID-19. The overall study: The United States, Italy and Spain supplied acute and convalescent COVID-19 samples.

This clone was seen once. In the original analysis: Amplified reference gene primers provided the basis for estimating nucleated cell counts. TCRdb's copy holds only in-frame clones and misses some; the assay was immunoSEQ multiplex PCR. The V and J calls and clone size come from that table; D and trimming were worked out from the DNA. The top ten hold about 6.8% of the sample, which has 120,000 or so clones, about three quarters seen once. Between the trimmed V and J ends, which lost 5 bases and 4 bases, there was a span of 12 bases. The CDR3 has 15 residues. Germline lookup yields CDR1 SGHTA and CDR2 FQGNSA.

This clonotype originated in a man aged 70 or older with acute or convalescent COVID-19. Sequencing was carried out using peripheral blood. This chain joins TRBV7-2 and TRBJ1-6; D is possibly TRBD1 (5 bases). CDR3 in DNA: TGTGCCAGCAGCGCCCGGGGGGGTTATAATTCACCCCTCCACTTT. This sequence encodes CASSARGGYNSPLHF.